These 24 T cell receptor beta chains were all obtained from the same sample, sequenced in a study of shared clonotypes between healthy human individuals. Naivety among CD8 cells was defined by CD45RO negativity and positive CCR7 selection, thereby excluding terminally differentiated effector memory CD45RA+ cells. The assay was immunoSEQ multiplex PCR, and TCRdb's table has in-frame clones only and misses some. The sample lists around 600,000 clones, 85% to 95% seen once, with around 0.12% in the top ten. Sequenced: naive CD8+ T cells sorted from blood. All receptors derive from a woman in her twenties or thirties in good health.

A remark on this clone: This sample includes further DNA sequences coding for the same CDR3. For the CDR3, the DNA is TGCAGTGCTAGGGGGGATACGCAGTATTTT. Protein: CSARGDTQYF. The genes are TRBV20-1 and TRBJ2-3; D call uncertain. Germline loops: CDR1 DFQATT, CDR2 SNEGSKA (reference sequence). Between the trimmed V and J ends, which lost 3 bases and 6 bases, there was a span of 4 bases. The CDR3 loop spans 10 amino acids.

A word on this clone: At one of its ends the junction is not consistent with the germline gene, which may arise from a read error. The chain carries TRBV5-1 and TRBJ2-7; D is ambiguous. CDR3 length: 14 residues. CDR1 is SGHRS and CDR2 is YFSETQ in the germline V gene. The CDR3 nucleotides are TGCGCCAGCAGCTTGGGACTTTCCTCCTCCGAGCAGTACTTC. Translation: CASSLGLSSSEQYF.

V and J are TRBV2 and TRBJ2-7, with TRBD2 identical over 9 bases. Germline CDR1 reads SNHLY; CDR2 reads FYNNEI. V shed 5 bases and J 0 bases; nucleotides not matched to a gene: 14. The CDR3 extends over 18 amino acids. Here the CDR3 DNA reads TGTGCCAGCAGTTGGTCCGGGCTAGCGGGGACCGGCTCCTACGAGCAGTACTTC. It specifies CASSWSGLAGTGSYEQYF.

The CDR3 loop reads CASSVGLADTYEQYF. The CDR3 DNA follows: TGTGCCAGCAGCGTGGGACTAGCGGATACCTACGAGCAGTACTTC. The chain combines TRBV11-2 with TRBJ2-7, with 11 bases that match TRBD2. The CDR3 has 15 amino acids. Germline CDR1 and CDR2: SGHAT and FQNNGV. V lost 5 bases, J lost 2 bases, and 5 bases stayed unmatched.

The V and J genes are TRBV7-9 and TRBJ1-2; TRBD1 might be the D (6 bases). The CDR3 length is 15 residues. With 5 bases removed from V and 1 base from J, the gap between germline ends came to 14 bases. The germline CDR1 and CDR2 sequences are SEHNR and FQNEAQ (reference sequence). The CDR3 region is CASSDSDSFNYGYTF. The CDR3 region has the DNA TGTGCCAGCAGCGACTCGGACAGCTTTAACTATGGCTACACCTTC.

Comment on this clone: The same CDR3 also results from other DNA sequences found in this sample. The V and J genes are TRBV28 and TRBJ1-1; no firm D call. From germline, CDR1 is MDHEN and CDR2 SYDVKM. The CDR3 sequence is 12 residues long. The germline V and J ends were trimmed by 3 bases and 3 bases, with 5 bases remaining between them. CDR3 coding DNA: TGTGCCAGCAGTTTGCCTGACACTGAAGCTTTCTTT. This codes for CASSLPDTEAFF.

V usage is TRBV5-6 and J usage is TRBJ1-1; D ambiguous. V lost 2 bases and J 8 bases, leaving 10 bases between the germline ends. CDR3 length equals 12 residues. CDR1 is SGHDT and CDR2 is YYEEEE in the germline V gene. CDR3 coding DNA: TGTGCCAGCAGCTTCTCGCAGAGCGAAGCTTTCTTT. Protein: CASSFSQSEAFF.

This chain connects TRBV16 to TRBJ2-2; D may be TRBD2 (6 bases). CDR3 length equals 16 residues. Germline V CDR1 and CDR2: KGHSY, FQNENV. The germline V and J ends were trimmed by 0 bases and 5 bases, with 13 bases remaining between them. The CDR3 sequence is CASSQSFGSITGELFF. CDR3 nucleotides: TGTGCCAGCAGCCAATCCTTCGGGAGTATAACCGGGGAGCTGTTTTTT.

The chain has TRBV20-1 and TRBJ2-7; either TRBD1 or TRBD2 may supply D (5 bases each). In germline, CDR1 is DFQATT, CDR2 SNEGSKA (reference sequence). Trimming pared 6 bases from V and 9 bases from J, leaving 15 bases between. The CDR3 is 11 amino acids. CDR3: CSARDPEGQYF. The CDR3 nucleotides are TGCAGTGCCAGGGACCCTGAGGGGCAGTACTTC.

J is TRBJ2-5 and V is TRBV6-6; possible D gene TRBD1, 6 bases. The CDR3 consists of 13 residues. Trimming took off 5 bases at V and 4 bases at J, with 11 bases between the two ends. Germline V CDR1 and CDR2: MNHNY, SVGAGI (reference sequence). For the CDR3, the DNA is TGTGCCAGCAGTGCAGGGGTAGGAGAGACCCAGTACTTC. Translated, it gives CASSAGVGETQYF.

This chain joins TRBV9 and TRBJ2-7, with TRBD1 matching over 7 bases. This CDR3 comprises 15 residues. The germline CDR1 and CDR2 sequences are SGDLS and YYNGEE. The J segment lost 0 bases and the V segment lost 2 bases, leaving 5 bases of the junction unmatched. CDR3 amino acids: CASSVGTASSYEQYF. The CDR3 DNA follows: TGTGCCAGCAGCGTTGGGACAGCGAGCTCCTACGAGCAGTACTTC.

The rearrangement joins TRBV14 to TRBJ1-1, with TRBD1 as a possible D gene (6 bases). The germline V gene encodes CDR1 SGHDN and CDR2 FVKESK. V was trimmed by 0 bases and J by 10 bases, leaving 12 bases between them. The CDR3 is 13 amino acids. The CDR3 DNA follows: TGTGCCAGCAGCCAAGATCTCAGAGGGGGAGCTTTCTTT. This sequence encodes CASSQDLRGGAFF. The variable domain in full, completed from reference TRBV14 and TRBJ1-1, reads EAGVTQFPSHSVIEKGQTVTLRCDPISGHDNLYWYRRVMGKEIKFLLHFVKESKQDESGMPNNRFLAERTGGTYSTLKVQPAELEDSGVYFCASSQDLRGGAFFGQGTRLTVV.

The chain combines TRBV10-3 with TRBJ1-3; a weak D match, TRBD1 (5 bases). V lost 3 bases, J lost 6 bases, and 18 bases lay in between. The CDR3 is made up of 16 amino acids. Germline CDR1 reads ENHRY; CDR2 reads SYGVKD. This chain's CDR3 is CAISDLGPSGANTIYF. CDR3 coding DNA: TGTGCCATCAGTGATCTCGGACCGAGCGGGGCAAACACCATATATTTT.

The rearrangement uses TRBV25-1 and TRBJ2-3; D is tentatively TRBD1 or TRBD2 (5 bases each). V was pared by 4 bases and J by 1 base, with 6 bases between. Germline loops: CDR1 MGHDK, CDR2 SYGVNS. The CDR3 runs to 13 residues. The CDR3 coding sequence is TGTGCCAGCAGTGCGGGACGCACAGATACGCAGTATTTT. Protein product: CASSAGRTDTQYF.

The rearrangement uses TRBV11-2 and TRBJ2-7; D may be TRBD1 or TRBD2 (6 bases each). The germline gives CDR1 SGHAT, CDR2 FQNNGV. Trimming took 5 bases from V and 2 from J, leaving 16 bases between them. The CDR3 runs 15 residues. The CDR3, as DNA: TGTGCCAGCAGCCAAGGGGGGAAGATTACCTACGAGCAGTACTTC. Translation: CASSQGGKITYEQYF.

V is TRBV11-2 and J is TRBJ2-7, with D possibly being TRBD1 or TRBD2 (5 bases each). CDR3 length: 13 amino acids. Trimming removed 5 bases from V and 4 bases from J, with 12 bases in between. Germline V gene data show CDR1 as SGHAT and CDR2 as FQNNGV. This CDR3 is CASSPGARYEQYF. The CDR3 DNA reads TGTGCCAGCAGCCCCGGGGCTCGTTACGAGCAGTACTTC.

This chain joins TRBV28 and TRBJ2-1; 8 bases are a match to TRBD2. V lost 5 bases, J lost 4 bases, and 13 bases stayed unmatched. CDR1 and CDR2 (germline): MDHEN, SYDVKM. CDR3 length: 17 residues. The CDR3, as DNA: TGTGCCAGCAGTACCCCCCGGGAGGGCCTATTGTACAATGAGCAGTTCTTC. It specifies CASSTPREGLLYNEQFF.

The chain links TRBV14 to TRBJ2-7; D gene unclear. The CDR3 loop spans 13 amino acids. V gave up 1 base and J gave up 0 bases, with 4 bases separating them. Germline V gene lookup returns CDR1 SGHDN and CDR2 FVKESK. The CDR3 region is CASSQAGSYEQYF. CDR3 nucleotide sequence: TGTGCCAGCAGCCAAGCAGGCTCCTACGAGCAGTACTTC.

The chain joins TRBV15 to TRBJ1-5; no definite D call. The V gene lost 0 bases and the J gene lost 6 bases, with 6 bases spanning the gap. Germline CDR1 is LNHNV and CDR2 is YYDKDF (reference sequence). The CDR3 sequence is 13 residues long. CDR3 in amino acids: CATSRERGQPQHF. DNA for the CDR3: TGTGCCACCAGCAGAGAGAGAGGTCAGCCCCAGCATTTT.

The V gene is TRBV5-4, the J gene TRBJ2-1; tentative D call: TRBD1 (6 bases). CDR3 size: 14 residues. Between the trimmed V and J ends, which lost 4 bases and 0 bases, there was a span of 8 bases. CDR1 and CDR2 from the germline V gene are SGHNT and YYREEE (reference sequence). The CDR3 bases are TGTGCCAGCAGCGCGGACAGCTCCTACAATGAGCAGTTCTTC. Translated, it gives CASSADSSYNEQFF.

The V gene is TRBV6-1, the J gene TRBJ1-2, with a weak D call TRBD1 (6 bases). This CDR3 has 13 amino acids. Germline lookup yields CDR1 MNHNS and CDR2 SASEGT. V was shortened by 6 bases and J by 5 bases, with 13 bases between the two germline ends. Here the CDR3 reads CASRRGRLYGYTF. The CDR3 coding sequence is TGTGCCAGCAGGAGGGGGAGATTGTATGGCTACACCTTC.

This rearrangement joins TRBV14 to TRBJ1-4; D is possibly TRBD1 (5 bases). Trimming pared 4 bases from V and 2 bases from J, leaving 14 bases between. The CDR3 is 16 amino acids. Per the germline V gene, CDR1 is SGHDN and CDR2 is FVKESK. Here the CDR3 reads CASSPRAWGTNEKLFF. The CDR3 DNA reads TGTGCCAGCAGCCCCCGTGCTTGGGGGACTAATGAAAAACTGTTTTTT.

J is TRBJ2-7 and V is TRBV7-9; possibly TRBD1 or TRBD2 for D (6 bases each). CDR1 is SEHNR and CDR2 is FQNEAQ in the germline V gene (reference sequence). The germline V and J ends were trimmed by 3 bases and 3 bases, with 15 bases remaining between them. CDR3 length: 15 residues. CDR3 sequence (DNA): TGTGCCAGCAGCTTCACGGGGGCTCAGCGCTACGAGCAGTACTTC. Translated: CASSFTGAQRYEQYF.

This chain connects TRBV18 to TRBJ2-1, with D perhaps TRBD2 (5 bases). Trimming shortened V by 3 bases and J by 8 bases, and 14 bases separated the two germline ends. Germline CDR1 reads KGHSH; CDR2 reads LQKENI. The CDR3 runs 14 residues. CDR3 nucleotide sequence: TGTGCCAGCTCACCTAGTCTAACTAGTTATGAGCAGTTCTTC. This translates into CASSPSLTSYEQFF.